This entry lists 7 T cell receptor beta chains sequenced from one sample in a study of blood T cell repertoires in COVID-19. Some clones are missing from TCRdb's copy, which holds only in-frame ones; the method was immunoSEQ multiplex PCR. The table records 330,000 or so clones, 80% to 90% of them present only once. The specimen sequenced was PBMCs or T cells enriched from blood (not recorded which). The receptor set was obtained from a man aged 25-45 years who had recovered from COVID-19.

The chain uses TRBV9 and TRBJ2-1; D remains ambiguous. V was pared by 3 bases and J by 3 bases, with 4 bases between. Germline CDR1 and CDR2: SGDLS and YYNGEE. The CDR3 extends over 12 amino acids. CDR3 amino acids: CASSALYNEQFF. Here the CDR3 DNA reads TGTGCCAGCAGCGCCCTCTACAATGAGCAGTTCTTC.

This clone came up once. V and J are TRBV27 and TRBJ1-5, with TRBD1 matching 7 bases. The germline CDR1 and CDR2 sequences are MNHEY and SMNVEV (reference sequence). Losses at the gene ends were 3 bases for V and 2 bases for J; bases not matched to a gene: 1. The CDR3 spans 14 residues. CDR3 amino acids: CASSFRGGNQPQHF. The CDR3 coding sequence is TGTGCCAGCAGTTTCAGGGGGGGCAATCAGCCCCAGCATTTT.

This clone has more than one count but fewer than ten. This chain links TRBV15 with TRBJ2-3; 9 nucleotides align to TRBD1. Trimming took 8 bases from V and 3 from J; bases not matched to a gene: 6. This CDR3 is 14 amino acids long. Germline lookup yields CDR1 LNHNV and CDR2 YYDKDF (reference sequence). This CDR3 reads CATGQDRGTDTQYF. Written as DNA, the CDR3 is TGTGCCACCGGGCAGGACAGGGGTACAGATACGCAGTATTTT.

V usage is TRBV7-8 and J usage is TRBJ1-1, with D unclear. Trimming removed 1 base at V and 4 bases at J, with 22 bases between. CDR1 is SGHVS and CDR2 is FQNEAQ in the germline V gene. There are 18 residues in the CDR3. The CDR3 bases are TGTGCCAGCAGCTTAGGGGTCCAGAGGGCACCCAAACTCACTGAAGCTTTCTTT. It is translated as CASSLGVQRAPKLTEAFF.

The J gene is TRBJ2-3, the V gene TRBV27; D may be TRBD2 (7 bases). From germline, CDR1 is MNHEY and CDR2 SMNVEV (reference sequence). With 2 bases removed from V and 2 bases from J, the gap between germline ends came to 29 bases. The CDR3 sequence is 21 residues long. The CDR3 sequence is CASSLLIGGGHPFLSTDTQYF. DNA of the CDR3: TGTGCCAGCAGTTTACTGATTGGCGGGGGCCATCCCTTCCTCTCCACAGATACGCAGTATTTT.

The chain recombines TRBV6-6 with TRBJ2-1; 7 bases align to TRBD1. Germline loops: CDR1 MNHNY, CDR2 SVGAGI (reference sequence). Trimming removed 2 bases from V and 2 bases from J; junction bases left unmatched: 6. The CDR3 covers 16 residues. In nucleotides, the CDR3 is TGTGCCAGCAGTTACACCAGGGGGATAACCTACAATGAGCAGTTCTTC. Translation: CASSYTRGITYNEQFF.

This CDR3 reads CASSSLRASSGNTIYF. The CDR3 region has the DNA TGTGCCAGCAGCTCCCTTCGCGCGAGCTCTGGAAACACCATATATTTT. V and J are TRBV7-9 and TRBJ1-3; no definite D call. Germline V gene sequence: CDR1 SEHNR, CDR2 FQNEAQ (reference sequence). CDR3 size: 16 residues. The germline V and J ends were trimmed by 4 bases and 0 bases, with 13 bases remaining between them.